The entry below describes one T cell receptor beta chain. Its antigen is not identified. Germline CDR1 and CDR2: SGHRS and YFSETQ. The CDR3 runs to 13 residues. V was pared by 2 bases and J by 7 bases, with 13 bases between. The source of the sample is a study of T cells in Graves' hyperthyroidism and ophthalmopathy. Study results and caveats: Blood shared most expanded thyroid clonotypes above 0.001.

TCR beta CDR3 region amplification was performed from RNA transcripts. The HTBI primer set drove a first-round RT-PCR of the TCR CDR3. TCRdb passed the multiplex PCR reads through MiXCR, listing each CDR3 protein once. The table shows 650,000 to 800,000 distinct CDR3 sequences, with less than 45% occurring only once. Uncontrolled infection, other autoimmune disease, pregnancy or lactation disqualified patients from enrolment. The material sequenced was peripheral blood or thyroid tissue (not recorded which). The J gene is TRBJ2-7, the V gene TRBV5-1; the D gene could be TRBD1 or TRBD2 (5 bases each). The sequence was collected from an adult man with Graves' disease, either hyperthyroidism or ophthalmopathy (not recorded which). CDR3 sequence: CASSFTGAREQYF. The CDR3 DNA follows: TGCGCCAGCAGCTTTACCGGGGCCAGAGAGCAGTACTTC.